The 32 T cell receptor beta chains below come from one sample, sequenced in a study of T cell changes during pregnancy in multiple sclerosis. Profiling relied on immunoSEQ multiplex PCR, and the TCRdb table lists in-frame clones only, not all of them. Of 75,000 to 95,000 clones listed, 90% to 95% were seen once; the top ten hold 2.5% to 3%. The specimen was peripheral blood, collected in the second trimester of pregnancy. These receptors were collected from a female donor with multiple sclerosis, enrolled in a pregnancy study.

The chain is built from TRBV7-2 and TRBJ2-7; 7 bases match TRBD1. Germline CDR1 reads SGHTA; CDR2 reads FQGNSA. The CDR3 runs 13 residues. V dropped 4 bases and J dropped 6; count of bases not matched to a gene: 6. The CDR3 sequence is CASSSWTGGEQYF. The CDR3 nucleotides are TGTGCCAGCAGCTCCTGGACAGGCGGCGAGCAGTACTTC.

This clone was picked up many times. The rearrangement joins TRBV29-1 to TRBJ2-7, with 7 positions matching TRBD2. In germline, CDR1 is SQVTM, CDR2 ANQGSEA. The CDR3 loop spans 13 amino acids. V was pared by 4 bases and J by 0 bases, with 3 bases of the junction left unmatched. This CDR3 is CSVVRGDSYEQYF. The CDR3 region has the DNA TGCAGCGTTGTACGGGGGGACTCCTACGAGCAGTACTTC.

The chain employs TRBV9 and TRBJ2-3, with D possibly TRBD2 on 7 matching bases. The CDR3 has 15 residues. The V end was cut by 2 bases, the J end by 1 base, with 11 bases between. CDR1 and CDR2 from the germline V gene are SGDLS and YYNGEE. CDR3 DNA: TGTGCCAGCAGCGTCGGGGGGCCTGGCACAGATACGCAGTATTTT. Protein: CASSVGGPGTDTQYF. Full variable domain (missing parts from reference TRBV9 and TRBJ2-3): DSGVTQTPKHLITATGQRVTLRCSPRSGDLSVYWYQQSLDQGLQFLIQYYNGEERAKGNILERFSAQQFPDLHSELNLSSLELGDSALYFCASSVGGPGTDTQYFGPGTRLTVL.

The CDR3 DNA reads TGCAGCGTTGAAGATCCAGTTTCGAATGAAAAACTGTTTTTT. Its protein product is CSVEDPVSNEKLFF. V gene TRBV29-1 combines with J gene TRBJ1-4; no clear D. The germline V gene encodes CDR1 SQVTM and CDR2 ANQGSEA. The V and J ends lost 0 bases and 5 bases respectively, with 10 bases between them. This CDR3 spans 14 amino acids.

This clone was recorded a few times. V is TRBV7-9 and J is TRBJ2-2, with TRBD1 identical over 9 bases. V lost 5 bases to trimming and J lost 2 bases; unmatched junction nucleotides: 12. The CDR3 length is 18 residues. From germline, CDR1 is SEHNR and CDR2 FQNEAQ (reference sequence). As DNA, the CDR3 is TGTGCCAGCAGCCCTCAGAGATACAGGGGGCCCAACACCGGGGAGCTGTTTTTT. Protein product: CASSPQRYRGPNTGELFF.

The chain couples TRBV7-8 to TRBJ1-1, with 8 bases that match TRBD1. Germline V gene sequence: CDR1 SGHVS, CDR2 FQNEAQ. The junction had 10 bases not matched to a gene; V was cut back by 4 bases and J by 0 bases. The CDR3 runs to 17 residues. The CDR3 nucleotides read TGTGCCAGCAGCTCCGAGCCGGGACAGGACATGAACACTGAAGCTTTCTTT. It encodes CASSSEPGQDMNTEAFF.

J is TRBJ1-2 and V is TRBV2, with D possibly being TRBD1 (5 bases). CDR1 and CDR2 from the germline V gene are SNHLY and FYNNEI. Trimming stripped 4 bases from V and 8 bases from J, with 17 bases between. CDR3 length: 14 amino acids. CDR3 loop: CASSVGGLGNGYTF. The DNA for the CDR3 is TGTGCCAGCAGTGTTGGGGGGTTGGGTAACGGCTACACCTTC.

There are a few counts of this clone. The rearrangement joins TRBV27 to TRBJ1-6; TRBD1 matches at 8 bases. Germline assignment: CDR1 MNHEY and CDR2 SMNVEV (reference sequence). Trimming at V came to 7 bases and at J to 9 bases, leaving 11 bases not matched to a gene. This CDR3 has 15 amino acids. Written as DNA, the CDR3 is TGTGCCAGCAAACCCCAGGACAGGGTGGGTTCACCCCTCCACTTT. Translation gives CASKPQDRVGSPLHF.

The chain combines TRBV6-5 with TRBJ1-4, with 10 nucleotides matching TRBD1. This CDR3 has 14 residues. With 8 bases clipped from V and 11 bases from J, the junction kept 11 bases outside the gene matches. Germline lookup yields CDR1 MNHEY and CDR2 SVGAGI. In DNA form, the CDR3 reads TGTGCCAGCTCGATGGACAGGGGGTGGGGGAAACTGTTTTTT. As protein: CASSMDRGWGKLFF.

The chain links TRBV6-1 to TRBJ1-5, with D unresolved. V lost 5 bases and J 4 bases, leaving 12 bases between the germline ends. Germline V CDR1 and CDR2: MNHNS, SASEGT. The CDR3 contains 14 residues. The CDR3 bases are TGTGCCAGCAGTTCTAATATAAATAATCAGCCCCAGCATTTT. Amino acids: CASSSNINNQPQHF.

This rearrangement joins TRBV21-1 to TRBJ1-5. TRBV21-1 represents a pseudogene. CDR3 length equals 20 residues. The chain's CDR3 is CASSKGPLPPADYSNQPQHF. DNA of the CDR3: TGTGCCAGCAGCAAAGGACCGCTCCCACCGGCGGATTATAGCAATCAGCCCCAGCATTTT.

This chain connects TRBV12-2 to TRBJ1-6; TRBD1 is the table's D call and was not checked against the DNA. TRBV12-2 is a pseudogene locus. The CDR3 runs to 15 residues. The CDR3 region has the DNA TGTGCAAGTCGCTCCCGGACAGGGGAGAATTCACCCCTCCACTTT. Encoded protein: CASRSRTGENSPLHF.

This clone was recorded only once. V is TRBV5-1 and J is TRBJ1-1; D unresolved. The V end was cut by 0 bases, the J end by 1 base, with 7 bases between. The CDR3 runs 14 residues. In germline, CDR1 is SGHRS, CDR2 YFSETQ. CDR3 bases: TGCGCCAGCAGCTTGGACAGCCAGAACACTGAAGCTTTCTTT. It codes for CASSLDSQNTEAFF.

The CDR3 sequence is CASTIQGAGWHTGELFF. DNA of the CDR3: TGTGCCAGCACCATACAGGGGGCGGGTTGGCACACCGGGGAGCTGTTTTTT. The V gene is TRBV5-4, the J gene TRBJ2-2, with 9 bases that match TRBD1. There are 17 residues in the CDR3. CDR1 and CDR2 (germline): SGHNT, YYREEE (reference sequence). J was trimmed by 3 bases and V by 6 bases; bases with no gene match: 12.

The rearrangement links TRBV27 to TRBJ2-2; TRBD1 matches at 8 bases. CDR1 is MNHEY, CDR2 SMNVEV, per germline (reference sequence). Losses at the gene ends were 8 bases for V and 5 bases for J; bases not matched to a gene: 4. This CDR3 spans 13 amino acids. This CDR3 reads CASEWTGTGELFF. CDR3 DNA sequence: TGTGCCAGCGAATGGACAGGGACCGGGGAGCTGTTTTTT.

The chain is built from TRBV21-1 and TRBJ1-4; TRBD1, the table's D call, lacks a check against the DNA. TRBV21-1 is given as a pseudogene. The CDR3 is 15 amino acids. CDR3 region: CASSFRQAVVEKLFF. The CDR3 region has the DNA TGTGCCAGCAGCTTTCGACAGGCAGTGGTTGAAAAACTGTTTTTT.

The chain has TRBV28 and TRBJ2-5, with 9 bases lining up with TRBD1. Trimming removed 6 bases from V and 4 bases from J; junction bases left unmatched: 12. The CDR3 runs 16 residues. Germline V lookup: CDR1 MDHEN, CDR2 SYDVKM. The CDR3: CASSLRDRASRETQYF. CDR3 in DNA: TGTGCCAGCAGCCTACGGGACAGGGCTTCAAGAGAGACCCAGTACTTC.

This clone was picked up one time. The chain recombines TRBV9 with TRBJ2-1; 12 positions agree with TRBD2. Losses at the gene ends were 0 bases for V and 7 bases for J; bases not matched to a gene: 2. CDR1 SGDLS and CDR2 YYNGEE come from the germline V gene. The CDR3 is made up of 15 amino acids. The CDR3, as DNA: TGTGCCAGCAGCGTAGCGCTAGCGGGGGGGAATGAGCAGTTCTTC. Protein product: CASSVALAGGNEQFF.

The V and J genes are TRBV5-4 and TRBJ2-1, with 7 bases identical to TRBD2. This CDR3 contains 15 residues. The J segment lost 4 bases and the V segment lost 2 bases, leaving 6 bases of the junction unmatched. Germline V gene lookup returns CDR1 SGHNT and CDR2 YYREEE (reference sequence). The CDR3 protein is CASSFKASGYNEQFF. CDR3 in DNA: TGTGCCAGCAGCTTTAAGGCTAGCGGTTACAATGAGCAGTTCTTC. Combining the CDR3 with reference TRBV5-4 and TRBJ2-1 gives the whole variable domain ETGVTQSPTHLIKTRGQQVTLRCSSQSGHNTVSWYQQALGQGPQFIFQYYREEENGRGNFPPRFSGLQFPNYSSELNVNALELDDSALYLCASSFKASGYNEQFFGPGTRLTVL.

The V and J genes are TRBV27 and TRBJ1-5; 10 bases are a match to TRBD1. Germline V gene data show CDR1 as MNHEY and CDR2 as SMNVEV (reference sequence). This CDR3 is 16 amino acids long. J was trimmed by 0 bases and V by 6 bases; bases with no gene match: 5. The CDR3 here is CASSQGTGVSNQPQHF. The CDR3 DNA sequence: TGTGCCAGCAGCCAAGGGACAGGGGTTAGCAATCAGCCCCAGCATTTT.

CDR3 sequence reads: CASSPPGHPGSGYTF. In DNA form, the CDR3 reads TGTGCCAGCAGTCCGCCGGGACACCCAGGATCGGGCTACACCTTC. V is TRBV28 and J is TRBJ1-2, with a possible D match to TRBD1 (6 bases). The CDR3 totals 15 residues. V was trimmed by 5 bases and J by 8 bases, leaving 21 bases between them. CDR1 MDHEN and CDR2 SYDVKM come from the germline V gene.

This clone came up once. V and J are TRBV7-9 and TRBJ2-7; a possible D gene is TRBD2 (5 bases). The CDR3 runs to 16 residues. Germline V gives CDR1 SEHNR, CDR2 FQNEAQ (reference sequence). Trimming took 5 bases from V and 3 from J, leaving 20 bases between them. The CDR3, as DNA: TGTGCCAGCAGCCAGATGGCCCCAGTAGGGAGCTACGAGCAGTACTTC. It codes for CASSQMAPVGSYEQYF.

This chain links TRBV18 with TRBJ1-4; TRBD1 is a possible D gene (5 bases). The CDR3 extends over 15 amino acids. CDR1 is KGHSH, CDR2 LQKENI, per germline. The V end lost 0 bases, the J end lost 4 bases, and 9 bases lay between the germline ends. CDR3 in DNA: TGTGCCAGCTCACCACCGGGGGGATTTAATGAAAAACTGTTTTTT. Its protein product is CASSPPGGFNEKLFF.

This clone has only one observation. The CDR3 DNA follows: TGTGCCACCAGCAGAGATTTTCAGGGGGCTGATACGCAGTATTTT. Protein: CATSRDFQGADTQYF. The V and J genes are TRBV15 and TRBJ2-3; 8 bases map to TRBD1. This CDR3 is built from 15 residues. The J segment lost 6 bases and the V segment lost 0 bases, leaving 5 bases of the junction unmatched. Germline values: CDR1 LNHNV, CDR2 YYDKDF (reference sequence).

This clone was counted a single time. The CDR3 nucleotides read TGTGCCAGTAGTATCTCTCGGGGGACCGGGGAGCTGTTTTTT. Protein sequence: CASSISRGTGELFF. This chain links TRBV19 with TRBJ2-2, with TRBD2 as a possible D gene (6 bases). The CDR3 length is 14 residues. Germline values: CDR1 LNHDA, CDR2 SQIVND (reference sequence). The V gene lost 3 bases and the J gene lost 5 bases, with 10 bases spanning the gap.

The J gene is TRBJ2-1, the V gene TRBV6-6; 9 bases agree with TRBD2. Per germline, CDR1 MNHNY and CDR2 SVGAGI (reference sequence). The J segment lost 2 bases and the V segment lost 8 bases, leaving 7 bases of the junction unmatched. CDR3 size: 15 residues. CDR3 region: CASVQSGGTYNEQFF. CDR3 in DNA: TGTGCCAGCGTACAGAGCGGGGGGACCTACAATGAGCAGTTCTTC.

V and J are TRBV9 and TRBJ2-1; 7 positions match TRBD2. V trimming: 2 bases; J trimming: 6 bases; junction bases outside the gene matches: 5. The length of the CDR3 is 14 residues. Germline V gives CDR1 SGDLS, CDR2 YYNGEE. CDR3 DNA sequence: TGTGCCAGCAGCGTTGGGGGAGGGGTCAATGAGCAGTTCTTC. Protein: CASSVGGGVNEQFF.

The V and J genes are TRBV6-1 and TRBJ2-7; 8 positions agree with TRBD1. Looked up from germline, CDR1 is MNHNS and CDR2 is SASEGT. After removal of 3 bases from V and 1 base from J, the junction contained 8 bases not matched to a gene. CDR3 length: 16 amino acids. The CDR3 sequence is CASSDRRQGRSYEQYF. CDR3 in DNA: TGTGCCAGCAGTGACAGAAGACAGGGGAGGTCCTACGAGCAGTACTTC.

The chain uses TRBV7-8 and TRBJ2-7; no clear D gene. Per germline, CDR1 SGHVS and CDR2 FQNEAQ. The CDR3 extends over 12 amino acids. V was shortened by 5 bases and J by 7 bases, with 12 bases between the two germline ends. The CDR3 reads CASSVDIPEQYF. In DNA, the CDR3 is TGTGCCAGCAGCGTAGACATACCGGAGCAGTACTTC.

The rearrangement links TRBV5-4 to TRBJ2-7, with D unresolved. This CDR3 region has 13 residues. Trimming took 0 bases from V and 5 from J, leaving 9 bases between them. Germline-derived CDR1 and CDR2 are SGHNT and YYREEE (reference sequence). CDR3 sequence (DNA): TGTGCCAGCAGCTTGGGTCTACCCGACGAGCAGTACTTC. It is translated as CASSLGLPDEQYF.

Comments on this clone: The DNA is omitted, as the CDR3 cannot be located on it reliably, and the CDR3 follows TCRdb's listing. V and J are TRBV2 and TRBJ1-4. The CDR3 is made up of 16 amino acids, end residues included. CDR1 SNHLY and CDR2 FYNNEI come from the germline V gene. CDR3 sequence: CASSTSWQGGAKKLFF.

V gene TRBV19 combines with J gene TRBJ2-5, with 10 bases lining up with TRBD2. The CDR3 length is 18 residues. J lost 2 bases, V lost 1 base, and 10 bases had no gene match. Germline values: CDR1 LNHDA, CDR2 SQIVND (reference sequence). CDR3 DNA sequence: TGTGCCAGTAGTATAGCCCAAACTAGCGGGACCTTTCAAGAGACCCAGTACTTC. It is translated as CASSIAQTSGTFQETQYF.